These T cell receptor beta chains were read from a single sample in a study of shared clonotypes between healthy human individuals. Measured with immunoSEQ multiplex PCR; TCRdb has only the in-frame clones, and not every one. The sample includes around 99,000 clones, about 70% of them seen just once. The sample taken for sequencing was memory CD8+ T cells sorted from blood. The receptors were gathered from a man aged 25 to 40 in good health. CDR3s include the opening cysteine and the closing phenylalanine or tryptophan. Each record gives: V gene, J gene, D gene, clone size, CDR3 DNA, CDR3 protein. D genes are given only for firm matches. Size is stated for part of the rows, as once, few or many counts, or as a class when the clone is expanded.

V: TRBV28; J: TRBJ2-7; D: TRBD1; size: few; DNA: TGTGCCAGCAGTCTAACCTCGACAGGGACCTACGAGCAGTACTTC; CDR3: CASSLTSTGTYEQYF
V: TRBV5-1; J: TRBJ2-7; D: TRBD1; size: .; DNA: TGCGCCAGCAGCGAACCAGGGGGCGAGCAGTACTTC; CDR3: CASSEPGGEQYF
V: TRBV11-2; J: TRBJ2-1; D: TRBD2; size: .; DNA: TGTGCCAGCAGCCCTGGGACTAGCGGGAGCCGTGAGCAGTTCTTC; CDR3: CASSPGTSGSREQFF
V: TRBV6-5; J: TRBJ2-7; D: .; size: few; DNA: TGTGCCAGCAGTTACTCGAGGAGGACCATGGAAGAGCAGTACTTC; CDR3: CASSYSRRTMEEQYF
V: TRBV5-7; J: TRBJ2-7; D: TRBD2; size: .; DNA: TGTGCCAGCAGCTCGGGGGGAAGGCCAGGGAGGTTCTCCTACGAGCAGTACTTC; CDR3: CASSSGGRPGRFSYEQYF
V: TRBV10-3; J: TRBJ2-2; D: .; size: .; DNA: TGTGCCATCAGCCAATTTGGGGACACCGGGGAGCTGTTTTTT; CDR3: CAISQFGDTGELFF
V: TRBV10-2; J: TRBJ2-3; D: .; size: .; DNA: TGCGCCAGCAACAGCGGAGTAAATACGCAGTATTTT; CDR3: CASNSGVNTQYF
V: TRBV28; J: TRBJ2-1; D: TRBD2; size: .; DNA: TGTGCCAGCAGATTGGCGGGAGGCTACAATGAGCAGTTCTTC; CDR3: CASRLAGGYNEQFF
V: TRBV5-6; J: TRBJ2-5; D: TRBD2; size: .; DNA: TGTGCCAGCAGCCAGGGACTACGCGGGAGGGAGACCCAGTACTTC; CDR3: CASSQGLRGRETQYF
V: TRBV7-9; J: TRBJ2-1; D: .; size: few; DNA: TGTGCCAGCACCGATACTTACAATGAGCAGTTCTTC; CDR3: CASTDTYNEQFF
V: TRBV6-5; J: TRBJ1-5; D: .; size: .; DNA: TGTGCCAGCGGCAGGGATCAGCCCCAGCATTTT; CDR3: CASGRDQPQHF
V: TRBV20-1; J: TRBJ2-3; D: .; size: .; DNA: TGCAGTGCTAGAGATCCAGATACGCAGTATTTT; CDR3: CSARDPDTQYF
V: TRBV29-1; J: TRBJ2-1; D: .; size: once; DNA: TGCAGCACGACTGGAGATTCCGTAGGTGAGCAGTTCTTC; CDR3: CSTTGDSVGEQFF
V: TRBV7-9; J: TRBJ2-7; D: .; size: .; DNA: TGTGCCAGCAGCGCTACGCTAGCCCACGAGCAGTACTTC; CDR3: CASSATLAHEQYF
V: TRBV27; J: TRBJ2-2; D: .; size: many; DNA: TGTGCCAGCAGGAACACCGGGGAGCTGTTTTTT; CDR3: CASRNTGELFF
V: TRBV29-1; J: TRBJ1-3; D: .; size: .; DNA: TGCAGCGCCGAAGGCCCGGACACCATATATTTT; CDR3: CSAEGPDTIYF
V: TRBV5-1; J: TRBJ1-4; D: .; size: .; DNA: TGCGCCAGCAGCTTGGGGGCAGGCGTCGGTAATGAAAAACTGTTTTTT; CDR3: CASSLGAGVGNEKLFF
V: TRBV9; J: TRBJ2-5; D: TRBD2; size: .; DNA: TGTGCCAGCAGCGTAGAGTCTAGCGGGAGAGAGACCCAGTACTTC; CDR3: CASSVESSGRETQYF
V: TRBV6-1; J: TRBJ2-7; D: TRBD2; size: few; DNA: TGTGCCAGCAGTGAAACGGCGGGAGGTGGAAGAAACGAGCAGTACTTC; CDR3: CASSETAGGGRNEQYF
V: TRBV23-1; J: TRBJ1-2; D: .; size: .; DNA: TGCGCCAGCAGTCAACAGGACCCGGGGGACGGCTACACCTTC; CDR3: CASSQQDPGDGYTF
V: TRBV25-1; J: TRBJ2-2; D: .; size: .; DNA: TGTGCCAGCAGTGACGACGGATTGTACGACACCGGGGAGCTGTTTTTT; CDR3: CASSDDGLYDTGELFF
V: TRBV27; J: TRBJ2-2; D: .; size: .; DNA: TGTGCCAGCAGTTTTATGGTGAACACCGGGGAGCTGTTTTTT; CDR3: CASSFMVNTGELFF
V: TRBV11-2; J: TRBJ2-1; D: .; size: few; DNA: TGTGCCAGCAGCTTAGATTGGCAATACAATGAGCAGTTCTTC; CDR3: CASSLDWQYNEQFF
V: TRBV4-3; J: TRBJ2-1; D: TRBD1; size: .; DNA: TGCGCCAGCAGCCAATCTACAGGGGGTAATTACAATGAGCAGTTCTTC; CDR3: CASSQSTGGNYNEQFF
V: TRBV28; J: TRBJ1-1; D: TRBD1; size: few; DNA: TGTGCCAGCAGTTTAAACCCGGGACAGGGCATGAACACTGAAGCTTTCTTT; CDR3: CASSLNPGQGMNTEAFF
V: TRBV14; J: TRBJ1-2; D: .; size: .; DNA: TGTGCCAGCAGCCCCGGACAGCCACCCGGAGTCTACACCTTC; CDR3: CASSPGQPPGVYTF
V: TRBV27; J: TRBJ2-1; D: TRBD1; size: .; DNA: TGTGCCAGCAGTGCCGGGACAGGGGGCGTCGTTTACAATGAGCAGTTCTTC; CDR3: CASSAGTGGVVYNEQFF
V: TRBV5-6; J: TRBJ2-3; D: TRBD2; size: .; DNA: TGTGCCAGCAGCCGTTTACCGACTAGCGGAAGACGAGATACGCAGTATTTT; CDR3: CASSRLPTSGRRDTQYF
V: TRBV13; J: TRBJ2-2; D: TRBD1; size: .; DNA: TGTGCCAGCAGCCGGACAGGGGGATACACCGGGGAGCTGTTTTTT; CDR3: CASSRTGGYTGELFF
V: TRBV14; J: TRBJ2-1; D: .; size: .; DNA: TGTGCCAGCAGCCCCCCCCGGGCGTATGAGCAGTTCTTC; CDR3: CASSPPRAYEQFF
V: TRBV7-2; J: TRBJ1-2; D: .; size: .; DNA: TGTGCCAGCAGCTTAGGGGGGGACCGTAGGGGCTACACCTTC; CDR3: CASSLGGDRRGYTF
V: TRBV11-2; J: TRBJ2-3; D: TRBD1; size: .; DNA: TGTGCCAGCAGCTCTACTGAGGGACAGGGGTCTGCAGATACGCAGTATTTT; CDR3: CASSSTEGQGSADTQYF
V: TRBV15; J: TRBJ1-1; D: .; size: few; DNA: TGTGCCACCAGCCCGCGGACGGAGAACACTGAAGCTTTCTTT; CDR3: CATSPRTENTEAFF
V: TRBV29-1; J: TRBJ2-5; D: .; size: .; DNA: TGCAGCGTGGGGTTCGGGACAAAAGAGACCCAGTACTTC; CDR3: CSVGFGTKETQYF
V: TRBV7-9; J: TRBJ2-7; D: .; size: .; DNA: TGTGCCAGCAGCTCCCGGGACTTTTCCTACGAGCAGTACTTC; CDR3: CASSSRDFSYEQYF
V: TRBV19; J: TRBJ1-1; D: .; size: .; DNA: TGTGCCAGTAGTATTGGAAACAGCTTTAACACTGAAGCTTTCTTT; CDR3: CASSIGNSFNTEAFF
V: TRBV6-4; J: TRBJ2-1; D: TRBD2; size: medium-sized; DNA: TGTGCCAGCAGTGACGGGACTAGCGGGAGTGAGCAGTTCTTC; CDR3: CASSDGTSGSEQFF
V: TRBV5-5; J: TRBJ1-2; D: .; size: few; DNA: TGTGCCAGCAGCTTGGATCGCTCAGGATACTATGGCTACACCTTC; CDR3: CASSLDRSGYYGYTF
V: TRBV27; J: TRBJ2-7; D: TRBD2; size: .; DNA: TGTGCCAGCTCCCGAGGGGGGACTAGGAACGAGCAGTACTTC; CDR3: CASSRGGTRNEQYF
V: TRBV9; J: TRBJ2-1; D: .; size: .; DNA: TGTGCCAGCAGCGTAGGCACGAGCTCCTACAATGAGCAGTTCTTC; CDR3: CASSVGTSSYNEQFF
V: TRBV5-4; J: TRBJ1-4; D: .; size: few; DNA: TGTGCCAGCAGCGAGGCGGGCGAAAAACTGTTTTTT; CDR3: CASSEAGEKLFF
V: TRBV5-1; J: TRBJ1-2; D: TRBD1; size: .; DNA: TGCGCCAGCAGCTTGGGACAGGGGGCGTGGAATGGCTACACCTTC; CDR3: CASSLGQGAWNGYTF
V: TRBV5-1; J: TRBJ1-1; D: .; size: few; DNA: TGCGCCAGCAGCCTGATGACTGGGACGGACACTGAAGCTTTCTTT; CDR3: CASSLMTGTDTEAFF
V: TRBV5-1; J: TRBJ1-2; D: TRBD1; size: .; DNA: TGCGCCAGCAGCGCCCCGGAACAGGGGCCTCGGTGCACCTTC; CDR3: CASSAPEQGPRCTF
V: TRBV6-1; J: TRBJ2-2; D: .; size: .; DNA: TGTGCCAGCAGTCTACAGGACACCGGGGAGCTGTTTTTT; CDR3: CASSLQDTGELFF
V: TRBV7-9; J: TRBJ2-1; D: TRBD1; size: .; DNA: TGTGCCAGCAGCTTGGGACAGGGAAGTTTCAATGAGCAGTTCTTC; CDR3: CASSLGQGSFNEQFF
V: TRBV4-3; J: TRBJ2-7; D: TRBD1; size: .; DNA: TGCGCCAGCAGCCTCGGGTCGACAGGGTCCCACGAGCAGTACTTC; CDR3: CASSLGSTGSHEQYF
V: TRBV7-2; J: TRBJ1-5; D: .; size: .; DNA: TGTGCCAGCAGCTTAGTAGTTTGCATAAGTCTACGGCCCCAGCATTTT; CDR3: CASSLVVCISLRPQHF
V: TRBV6-6; J: TRBJ2-5; D: .; size: .; DNA: TGTGCCAGCAGCCGGGGAGCACTCGAGACCCAGTACTTC; CDR3: CASSRGALETQYF
V: TRBV11-2; J: TRBJ2-1; D: .; size: .; DNA: TGTGCCAGCAAATTAATGTCAGGGGCTGGCTACAATGAGCAGTTCTTC; CDR3: CASKLMSGAGYNEQFF